This TCR beta chain stems from a study of blood T cells in healthy people across ages (dated by TCRdb to 2015 to 2017). With respect to the entire study: In model experiments, template switching captured about one uniquely barcoded TCR beta cDNA molecule for every two T cells. Four age groups were formed from the donors: young (average about 17 years), middle-aged (roughly 38), aged (62) and long-lived (roughly 81). The study analyzed two additional independent replicas of 1 million unique cDNA reads from the same blood draw for two donors, one aged 18 to 30 and one aged 80 or older. To avoid experimental bias, donors of different ages were randomly spread across the sequencing lanes. Using deep sequencing normalized with unique cDNA molecular identifiers, the study measured how TCR beta repertoire diversity changes with age.

The roughly 37 donors, aged about 6 to 100 years, were systemically healthy Caucasian individuals from Russia. Each donor gave 9 to 10 milliliters of peripheral blood, collected into EDTA-treated Vacutainer tubes. Ficoll-Paque density-gradient centrifugation was used to isolate PBMCs, with at least 6 million per sample. Trizol reagent was used to extract total RNA from the PBMCs, yielding at least 5.5 micrograms per sample. Naive CD45RAhigh/CD27high T cell percentages were measured by flow cytometry on a PBMC aliquot from every donor. From V the trimming removes 4 bases and from J it removes 8 bases, while the gene matches leave 15 bases of the junction unaccounted for. Inclusive of the bounding cysteine and phenylalanine, the CDR3 is 16 residues long. The DNA shown is the 48-base CDR3, in frame from base 1. Reading the germline V gene (reference sequence) gives CDR1 SEHNR and CDR2 FQNEAQ. This clonotype was detected once. Its antigen remains unidentified. The sample holds no much larger clone one base away, and base qualities are not on file.

The study at large found these results: The percentage of naive T cells measured by flow cytometry correlated strongly with observed TCR beta diversity. Because the CMV infection status of the donors was unknown, age-related changes in expanded clonotypes may potentially have been confounded. Since profiling was done on bulk unsorted PBMCs, naive and antigen-experienced compartments could not be conclusively compared. Estimates of total diversity based on one million sequenced T cells were regarded as lower bounds and as underestimates. Compared with the aged group, the long-lived group had more naive CD4+ T cells, fewer expanded clones and increased TCR diversity, a pattern suggesting age selection. Observed TCR beta diversity per million T cells fell roughly linearly with age, and a significant reduction was already apparent by age around 39.

The method was 5' RACE. The data were produced on an Illumina HiSeq 2500. A second about 7 to 11 cycle PCR used a sample-barcoded 5' primer and a J-beta primer mix. Each TCR beta cDNA molecule received a unique molecular identifier from a template-switch 5' adaptor carrying 12 random nucleotides. At least 2.5 million CDR3-containing paired-end reads were obtained from each sample. All of the RNA was converted into first-strand cDNA using the Mint cDNA synthesis kit, with a TRBC-specific oligonucleotide serving as the primer. All cDNA was treated with uracil-DNA glycosylase and then went through a first 18-cycle PCR with the universal primers M1SS and BC2_uni_R. Per the original workflow: For normalization, 1 million high-quality reads, each with a distinct molecular identifier, were randomly selected from each sample. Reads sharing molecular identifiers were discarded rather than binned into consensus sequences. MiTCR, run with a Q25 quality threshold and the strictest error-elimination algorithm, handled CDR3 identification, clonotype clustering and error correction. Lower-bound total TCR beta diversity was estimated with a nonparametric unseen species model using Euler transformation. TCRdb trimmed the raw reads at Q25, called clones with MiXCR and kept productive beta chains. Each record represents a unique CDR3 protein, reported with the most common genes and DNA among its rows. It is TCRdb's table, rather than the study itself, that gives the V and J calls and clone size. This sample is represented by about 1.8 million distinct CDR3 sequences; 40% to 55% of them were singletons. The ten biggest clones cover 2.1% of the sample.

Sequenced material: blood. The chain is assembled from TRBV7-9 and TRBJ2-5, with 8 bases in between that match TRBD2. This TCR came from a woman aged 40 to 50 in good health. The DNA is TGTGCCAGCAGCTCCGAGCTAAGCGGGGGAGGTGTAACCCAGTACTTC. This codes for CASSSELSGGGVTQYF. Outside the CDR3, residues come from the reference TRBV7-9 and TRBJ2-5 proteins, so the full variable domain is: DTGVSQNPRHKITKRGQNVTFRCDPISEHNRLYWYRQTLGQGPEFLTYFQNEAQLEKSRLLSDRFSAERPKGSFSTLEIQRTEQGDSAMYLCASSSELSGGGVTQYFGPGTRLLVL.